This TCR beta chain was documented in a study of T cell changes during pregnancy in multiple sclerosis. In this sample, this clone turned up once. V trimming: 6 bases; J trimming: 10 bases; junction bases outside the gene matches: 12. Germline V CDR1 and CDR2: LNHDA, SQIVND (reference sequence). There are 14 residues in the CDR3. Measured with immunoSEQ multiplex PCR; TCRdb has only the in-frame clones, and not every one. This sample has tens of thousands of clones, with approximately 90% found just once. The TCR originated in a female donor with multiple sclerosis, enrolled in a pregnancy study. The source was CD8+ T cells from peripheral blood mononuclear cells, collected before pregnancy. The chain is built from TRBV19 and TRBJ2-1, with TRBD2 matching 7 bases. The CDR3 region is CASSGPSGPAEQFF. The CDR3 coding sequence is TGTGCCAGTAGCGGTCCTAGCGGCCCCGCGGAGCAGTTCTTC.